Following are 19 T cell receptor beta chains from one sample sequenced in a study of blood T cell repertoires in COVID-19. Clones were sequenced by immunoSEQ multiplex PCR, and TCRdb holds only the in-frame ones, with some missing. The sample comprises hundreds of thousands of clones, 80% to 90% of which are singletons, and approximately 4.1% rests with the top ten. The sequencing input was PBMCs or T cells enriched from blood (not recorded which). These receptors were collected from a young man who had recovered from COVID-19.

This clone occurred a few times. V is TRBV20-1 and J is TRBJ2-5; 10 bases line up with TRBD2. This CDR3 has 17 amino acids. The germline V gene encodes CDR1 DFQATT and CDR2 SNEGSKA (reference sequence). Losses at the gene ends were 3 bases for V and 4 bases for J; bases not matched to a gene: 14. The DNA of the CDR3 is TGCAGTGCTAGTGGGCTTGAGCTAGCGGGAGTATCAGAGACCCAGTACTTC. It specifies CSASGLELAGVSETQYF.

The V call is TRBV19, the J call TRBJ2-2, with 9 bases identical to TRBD2. The V gene end was trimmed by 0 bases and the J gene end by 13 bases; junction bases not matched to a gene: 6. Germline V gene lookup returns CDR1 LNHDA and CDR2 SQIVND (reference sequence). The CDR3 contains 14 residues. The CDR3 DNA reads TGTGCCAGTAGTATAGATCGGAATAGCGGGAGGCTGTTTTTT. Its translation is CASSIDRNSGRLFF. The whole variable domain, filled in from reference TRBV19 and TRBJ2-2, reads DGGITQSPKYLFRKEGQNVTLSCEQNLNHDAMYWYRQDPGQGLRLIYYSQIVNDFQKGDIAEGYSVSREKKESFPLTVTSAQKNPTAFYLCASSIDRNSGRLFFGEGSRLTVL.

The chain joins TRBV5-4 to TRBJ2-2; 15 nucleotides match TRBD2. Germline V gives CDR1 SGHNT, CDR2 YYREEE (reference sequence). The junction had 6 bases not matched to a gene; V was cut back by 4 bases and J by 5 bases. The CDR3 loop spans 17 amino acids. This chain's CDR3 is CASSRGLAGGSTGELFF. The CDR3 nucleotides are TGTGCCAGCAGCAGGGGACTAGCGGGAGGAAGTACCGGGGAGCTGTTTTTT.

The chain has TRBV15 and TRBJ1-1; 9 nucleotides match TRBD1. Germline CDR1 is LNHNV and CDR2 is YYDKDF (reference sequence). V lost 2 bases, J lost 2 bases, and 9 bases stayed unmatched. The CDR3 loop spans 17 amino acids. DNA of the CDR3: TGTGCCACCAGCAGAAGGCGGGGACAGGGTATTAACACTGAAGCTTTCTTT. Protein: CATSRRRGQGINTEAFF.

This clone came up once. The chain has TRBV7-8 and TRBJ2-3; 14 nucleotides agree with TRBD2. From germline, CDR1 is SGHVS and CDR2 FQNEAQ. V was pared by 7 bases and J by 5 bases, with 8 bases of the junction left unmatched. The CDR3 sequence is 16 residues long. The CDR3 region is CASNRLAGGPVDTQYF. CDR3 in DNA: TGTGCCAGCAACAGACTAGCGGGGGGGCCTGTAGATACGCAGTATTTT.

V gene TRBV4-1 combines with J gene TRBJ2-3; possibly TRBD2 for D (5 bases). Germline V lookup: CDR1 MGHRA, CDR2 YSYEKL. V gave up 0 bases and J gave up 5 bases, with 15 bases separating them. The CDR3 runs to 16 residues. The CDR3 here is CASSQDLAPGGDTQYF. The CDR3 DNA sequence: TGCGCCAGCAGCCAAGACCTAGCTCCTGGAGGAGATACGCAGTATTTT.

The rearrangement uses TRBV29-1 and TRBJ1-1; weak D call: TRBD1 (6 bases). Germline CDR1 reads SQVTM; CDR2 reads ANQGSEA. The CDR3 contains 13 residues. The V end lost 4 bases, the J end lost 2 bases, and 11 bases lay between the germline ends. CDR3 DNA sequence: TGCAGCGTTGGGGGGCGGCAAAACACTGAAGCTTTCTTT. Translated, it gives CSVGGRQNTEAFF.

Comment on this clone: Distinct nucleotide sequences in the sample also encode this CDR3. The chain employs TRBV19 and TRBJ1-1; D is unclear. Germline CDR1 reads LNHDA; CDR2 reads SQIVND (reference sequence). The CDR3 loop spans 13 amino acids. V was pared by 5 bases and J by 0 bases, with 7 bases between. CDR3 residues: CASSLGLNTEAFF. CDR3 in DNA: TGTGCCAGTAGTTTGGGCCTGAACACTGAAGCTTTCTTT.

This clone showed up just a few times. The CDR3 spells CASSESGTGQDTQYF. CDR3 DNA sequence: TGCGCCAGCAGTGAGTCTGGGACAGGGCAAGATACGCAGTATTTT. The chain has TRBV10-2 and TRBJ2-3; 9 nucleotides align to TRBD1. CDR3 length: 15 residues. Germline V CDR1 and CDR2: WSHSY, SAAADI. V lost 0 bases and J lost 5; bases outside the gene matches: 3.

The chain uses TRBV9 and TRBJ2-5, with 11 bases matching TRBD2. Trimming took 0 bases from V and 5 from J; bases not matched to a gene: 12. There are 18 residues in the CDR3. CDR1 and CDR2 from the germline V gene are SGDLS and YYNGEE. The CDR3 spells CASSVVPLAGGNRETQYF. The CDR3, as DNA: TGTGCCAGCAGCGTAGTTCCCCTAGCGGGAGGAAATAGGGAGACCCAGTACTTC.

The chain has TRBV7-9 and TRBJ2-7; maybe TRBD1 (6 bases). Trimming removed 4 bases from V and 0 bases from J, with 10 bases in between. Germline V gene sequence: CDR1 SEHNR, CDR2 FQNEAQ (reference sequence). The CDR3 sequence is 14 residues long. In DNA, the CDR3 is TGTGCCAGCAGCTCACAGGGCAGCTCCTACGAGCAGTACTTC. Translation gives CASSSQGSSYEQYF.

Regarding this clone: A read error may produce the germline difference seen at one junction end. V gene TRBV6-5 combines with J gene TRBJ2-7; 9 bases match TRBD1. There are 15 residues in the CDR3. Germline V CDR1 and CDR2: MNHEY, SVGAGI. The CDR3 is CASRTGGGQGYVQYF. Written as DNA, the CDR3 is TGTGCCAGCAGAACGGGTGGCGGACAGGGGTACGTGCAGTACTTC.

V and J are TRBV7-8 and TRBJ2-1; 8 nucleotides align to TRBD2. CDR3 length: 16 residues. Trimming cost V 7 bases and J 7 bases; bases outside gene matches: 15. From germline, CDR1 is SGHVS and CDR2 FQNEAQ. The CDR3 sequence is CASTLAGSGGRNEQFF. The CDR3 DNA is TGTGCCAGCACTCTAGCAGGAAGCGGGGGCCGGAATGAGCAGTTCTTC.

V gene TRBV2 combines with J gene TRBJ1-3; the D gene is possibly TRBD1 (5 bases). The CDR3 has 12 amino acids. Trimming stripped 5 bases from V and 4 bases from J, with 6 bases between. Per the germline V gene, CDR1 is SNHLY and CDR2 is FYNNEI. The CDR3 protein is CASSYRGNTIYF. The CDR3 nucleotides are TGTGCCAGCAGTTACAGGGGAAACACCATATATTTT. Based on the CDR3 plus reference TRBV2 and TRBJ1-3, the full variable domain is EPEVTQTPSHQVTQMGQEVILRCVPISNHLYFYWYRQILGQKVEFLVSFYNNEISEKSEIFDDQFSVERPDGSNFTLKIRSTKLEDSAMYFCASSYRGNTIYFGEGSWLTVV.

The V call is TRBV19, the J call TRBJ1-4; 7 bases map to TRBD1. Germline assignment: CDR1 LNHDA and CDR2 SQIVND (reference sequence). V was pared by 10 bases and J by 2 bases, with 16 bases of the junction left unmatched. This CDR3 is built from 17 residues. The CDR3 spells CATASTGVGSTNEKLFF. The CDR3 bases are TGTGCCACCGCGTCAACAGGGGTGGGTTCCACTAATGAAAAACTGTTTTTT.

This clone appeared a single time. The rearrangement uses TRBV7-6 and TRBJ2-5, with 8 bases that match TRBD2. This CDR3 spans 17 amino acids. With V trimmed by 1 base and J by 2 bases, 9 bases remained unmatched. Germline V gives CDR1 SGHVS, CDR2 FNYEAQ. The CDR3 region has the DNA TGTGCCAGCAGCTTAGAGGGTGTGGGCGGGAGGCAAGAGACCCAGTACTTC. This codes for CASSLEGVGGRQETQYF.

The J gene is TRBJ1-5, the V gene TRBV6-1; D remains unclear. The CDR3 has 13 amino acids. Trimming removed 2 bases from V and 11 bases from J, with 13 bases in between. Germline CDR1 is MNHNS and CDR2 is SASEGT. DNA of the CDR3: TGTGCCAGCAGTGAAAGTCCGGACTATGCCCAGCATTTT. Protein product: CASSESPDYAQHF.

This clone appeared once. The chain's CDR3 is CASSYSRQGNEQYF. The CDR3 DNA reads as TGTGCCAGCAGTTACTCGAGACAGGGGAACGAGCAGTACTTC. The rearrangement links TRBV6-5 to TRBJ2-7; TRBD1 aligns across 8 bases. V was pared by 0 bases and J by 5 bases, with 3 bases of the junction left unmatched. Germline CDR1 is MNHEY and CDR2 is SVGAGI. There are 14 residues in the CDR3.

The rearrangement joins TRBV2 to TRBJ2-2; 8 nucleotides match TRBD1. The CDR3 is made up of 13 amino acids. The junction had 2 bases not matched to a gene; V was cut back by 7 bases and J by 4 bases. Germline V CDR1 and CDR2: SNHLY, FYNNEI. The chain's CDR3 is CASTGTGTGELFF. In nucleotides, the CDR3 is TGTGCCAGCACCGGGACAGGCACCGGGGAGCTGTTTTTT.